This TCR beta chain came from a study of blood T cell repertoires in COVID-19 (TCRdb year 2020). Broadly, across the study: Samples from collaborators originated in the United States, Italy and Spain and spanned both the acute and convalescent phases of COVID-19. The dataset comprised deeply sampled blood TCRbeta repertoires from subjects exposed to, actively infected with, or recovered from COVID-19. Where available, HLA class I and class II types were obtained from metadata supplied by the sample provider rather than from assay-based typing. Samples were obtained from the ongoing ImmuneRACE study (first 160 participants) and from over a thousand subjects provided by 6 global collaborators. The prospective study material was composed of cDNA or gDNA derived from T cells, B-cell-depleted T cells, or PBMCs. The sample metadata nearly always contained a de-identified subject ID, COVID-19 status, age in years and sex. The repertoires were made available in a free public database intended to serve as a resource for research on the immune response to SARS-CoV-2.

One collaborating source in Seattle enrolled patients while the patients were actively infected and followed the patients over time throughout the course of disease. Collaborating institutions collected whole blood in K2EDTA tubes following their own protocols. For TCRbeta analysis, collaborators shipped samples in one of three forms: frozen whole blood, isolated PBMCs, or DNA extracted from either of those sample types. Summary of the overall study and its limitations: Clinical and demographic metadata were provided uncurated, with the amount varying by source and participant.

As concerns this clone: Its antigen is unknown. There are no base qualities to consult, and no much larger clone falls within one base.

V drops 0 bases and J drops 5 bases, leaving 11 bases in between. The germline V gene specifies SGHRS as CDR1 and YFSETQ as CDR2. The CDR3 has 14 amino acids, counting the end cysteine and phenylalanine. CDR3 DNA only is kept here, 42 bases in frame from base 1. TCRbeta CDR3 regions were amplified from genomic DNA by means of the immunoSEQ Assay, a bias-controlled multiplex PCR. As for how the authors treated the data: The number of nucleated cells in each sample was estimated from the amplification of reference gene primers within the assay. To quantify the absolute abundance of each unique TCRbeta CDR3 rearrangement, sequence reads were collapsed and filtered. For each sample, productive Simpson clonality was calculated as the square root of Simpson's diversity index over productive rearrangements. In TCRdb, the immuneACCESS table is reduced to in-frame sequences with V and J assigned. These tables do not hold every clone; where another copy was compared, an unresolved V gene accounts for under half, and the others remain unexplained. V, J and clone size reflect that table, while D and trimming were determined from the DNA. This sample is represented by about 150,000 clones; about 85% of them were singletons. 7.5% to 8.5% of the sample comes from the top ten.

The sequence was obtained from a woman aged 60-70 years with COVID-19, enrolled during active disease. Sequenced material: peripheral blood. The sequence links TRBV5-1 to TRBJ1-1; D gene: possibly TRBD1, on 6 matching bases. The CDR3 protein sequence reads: CASSLEGGWTEAFF. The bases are TGCGCCAGCAGCTTGGAAGGGGGTTGGACTGAAGCTTTCTTT.